Below are 3 T cell receptor beta chains sequenced from a single sample in a study of vaccination and CD4 T cells after COVID-19 (dated by TCRdb to the early 2020s). What the treatment or condition label conveys for this sample: approximately nine-day PBMC culture with coronavirus spike peptide pools or control peptides (ViraFEST assay). No cognate antigen is known for these TCRs. The protocol used for the library was PCR. The sequencer was an Illumina iSeq 100. DNA from cultured CD4+ T cells underwent TCR sequencing with the Oncomine TCR Beta short-read assay at the Johns Hopkins FTIC core. TCRdb redid the processing of the public reads, applying fastp at Q25 and MiXCR, and retained in-frame beta chains. Rows are unified per CDR3 protein, each entry keeping the most common DNA and genes. The sample table lists about 17,000 distinct CDR3 sequences, about 61% of them with a count of one. Of the sample, roughly 12% falls within the top ten clones.

Sample: CD4+ T cells from blood, cultured in vitro. The receptors come from a human donor who had recovered from COVID-19.

The chain links TRBV2 to TRBJ2-5; TRBD1 might be the D (6 bases). This CDR3 comprises 11 residues. CDR1 and CDR2 (germline): SNHLY, FYNNEI. Between the trimmed V and J ends, which lost 6 bases and 13 bases, there was a span of 15 bases. The CDR3 DNA sequence: TGTGCCAGCAGCGACACAGGGCCTACGTACTTC. Translating gives CASSDTGPTYF.

The chain joins TRBV20-1 to TRBJ2-3, with unresolved D. The germline CDR1 and CDR2 sequences are DFQATT and SNEGSKA (reference sequence). Trimming removed 3 bases from V and 5 bases from J, with 15 bases in between. This CDR3 spans 14 amino acids. CDR3 sequence reads: CSARFPMLGDTQYF. The CDR3 DNA reads TGCAGTGCTAGGTTCCCTATGTTAGGAGATACGCAGTATTTT.

The gene calls are TRBV5-3 and TRBJ1-2; D is unresolved. TRBV5-3 is given ORF status, its function remaining uncertain. The germline V and J ends were trimmed by 1 base and 5 bases, with 21 bases remaining between them. This CDR3 comprises 17 residues. CDR3 sequence reads: CARSLSRVGSSAYGYTF. As DNA, the CDR3 is TGTGCCAGAAGCTTGTCCCGAGTCGGCAGCTCGGCGTATGGCTACACCTTC.